This TCR beta chain was observed in a study of cytomegalovirus exposure and HLA in healthy donors. Researchers ran the PCR with 60 Vbeta and 13 Jbeta primers. Repertoires were generated with immunoSEQ multiplex PCR, while TCRdb's copy carries only in-frame clones and drops some. Here the sample spans some 190,000 clones, 82% being singletons. This CDR3 has 12 amino acids. After removal of 9 bases from V and 4 bases from J, the junction contained 5 bases not matched to a gene. Germline CDR1 reads MNHEY; CDR2 reads SMNVEV (reference sequence). Sequencing used PBMCs. The chain combines TRBV27 with TRBJ1-1; 7 nucleotides align to TRBD1. The TCR originated in a man aged 35-49 years in good health and CMV-seronegative. The CDR3 is CARQGDRTEAFF. DNA for the CDR3: TGTGCCAGGCAGGGGGATCGCACTGAAGCTTTCTTT.